The 22 T cell receptor beta chains below all came from one sample that was sequenced in a study of T cells in Graves' hyperthyroidism and ophthalmopathy. RNA transcripts provided the source from which TCR beta CDR3 regions were amplified. The HTBI set primed first-round TCR CDR3 RT-PCR. TCRdb ran MiXCR on the multiplex PCR reads and lists one entry per CDR3 protein. This table has about 560,000 distinct CDR3 sequences, about a sixth appearing once. The sample comprised blood. These receptors all stem from a woman aged 18-29 years with Graves' hyperthyroidism.

This clonotype showed up many times. The CDR3 sequence is CAWTRSTDTQYF. The CDR3 DNA reads as TGTGCCTGGACGCGGAGCACAGATACGCAGTATTTT. The chain recombines TRBV30 with TRBJ2-3; no firm D call. V shed 4 bases and J shed 0 bases, with 5 bases lying between them. The CDR3 has 12 residues. Germline loops: CDR1 GTSNPN, CDR2 SVGIG (reference sequence).

This clonotype came up a few times. The rearrangement uses TRBV24-1 and TRBJ2-3, with 7 bases identical to TRBD1. V shed 4 bases and J 6 bases; nucleotides not matched to a gene: 6. The germline gives CDR1 KGHDR, CDR2 SFDVKD. This CDR3 comprises 14 residues. CDR3 amino acids: CATSEIDREDTQYF. In DNA form, the CDR3 reads TGTGCCACCAGTGAGATAGACAGGGAGGATACGCAGTATTTT.

This clonotype was seen ten or more times. The chain combines TRBV29-1 with TRBJ2-5; tentative D call: TRBD2 (5 bases). This CDR3 comprises 13 residues. V was cut by 4 bases and J by 4 bases, with 13 bases left in between. In germline, CDR1 is SQVTM, CDR2 ANQGSEA. In nucleotides, the CDR3 is TGCAGCGTTGTACTAGAACCCCGAGAGACCCAGTACTTC. Translation gives CSVVLEPRETQYF.

There are a few counts of this clonotype. V and J are TRBV19 and TRBJ1-5; no reliable D call. Germline V gene sequence: CDR1 LNHDA, CDR2 SQIVND (reference sequence). V gave up 9 bases and J gave up 2 bases, with 14 bases separating them. The CDR3 has 14 amino acids. The chain's CDR3 is CASALPEGNQPQHF. Here the CDR3 DNA reads TGTGCCAGCGCCCTTCCCGAGGGCAATCAGCCCCAGCATTTT.

This clonotype was detected only a few times. The chain is built from TRBV10-3 and TRBJ2-1; D is perhaps TRBD2 (5 bases). V was pared by 9 bases and J by 8 bases, with 20 bases between. Germline assignment: CDR1 ENHRY and CDR2 SYGVKD. The CDR3 is 14 amino acids. Written as DNA, the CDR3 is TGTGCCATAAAGCTCACCTCTAGCTCGGATGAGCAGTTCTTC. It yields the protein CAIKLTSSSDEQFF.

This clonotype was detected a few times. The chain has TRBV20-1 and TRBJ1-4; 9 nucleotides line up with TRBD1. The CDR3 runs 16 residues. Germline V lookup: CDR1 DFQATT, CDR2 SNEGSKA (reference sequence). Trimming cost V 3 bases and J 4 bases; bases outside gene matches: 9. This CDR3 reads CSARTGQGDSNEKLFF. The CDR3 nucleotides read TGCAGTGCTAGGACGGGACAGGGCGATAGTAATGAAAAACTGTTTTTT.

In DNA, the CDR3 is TGTGCCAGCAGCCGGCGAGATTTCTATGGCTACACCTTC. Residues: CASSRRDFYGYTF. The chain combines TRBV7-8 with TRBJ1-2; D not certain. V lost 5 bases, J lost 4 bases, and 11 bases lay in between. Germline loops: CDR1 SGHVS, CDR2 FQNEAQ. This CDR3 is built from 13 residues.

The sample holds many counts of this clonotype. The chain combines TRBV20-1 with TRBJ1-2, with D unclear. V was shortened by 5 bases and J by 3 bases, with 19 bases between the two germline ends. Germline values: CDR1 DFQATT, CDR2 SNEGSKA (reference sequence). There are 15 residues in the CDR3. The CDR3 is CSARKEGKSDYGYTF. The CDR3 nucleotides read TGCAGTGCTCGGAAGGAGGGAAAATCGGACTATGGCTACACCTTC.

This clonotype was observed many times. The rearrangement uses TRBV7-9 and TRBJ2-7, with D perhaps TRBD1 (6 bases). CDR1 SEHNR and CDR2 FQNEAQ come from the germline V gene (reference sequence). Trimming shortened V by 5 bases and J by 5 bases, and 19 bases separated the two germline ends. The CDR3 has 15 amino acids. Written as DNA, the CDR3 is TGTGCCAGCAGCCTTAGGCCACAGGGCTTCGACGAGCAGTACTTC. As protein: CASSLRPQGFDEQYF.

This clonotype was seen many times. The chain carries TRBV2 and TRBJ2-1, with 9 bases fitting TRBD1. This CDR3 comprises 14 residues. The ends lost 7 bases at V and 7 bases at J; junction bases unmatched: 8. Germline CDR1 SNHLY, CDR2 FYNNEI. DNA for the CDR3: TGTGCCAGCATCCGGGACAGGGCGGGGAATGAGCAGTTCTTC. Protein: CASIRDRAGNEQFF.

The sample holds many counts of this clonotype. This chain joins TRBV28 and TRBJ2-1; 9 bases are a match to TRBD1. Germline assignment: CDR1 MDHEN and CDR2 SYDVKM. With 7 bases clipped from V and 8 bases from J, the junction kept 12 bases outside the gene matches. CDR3 length equals 15 residues. The CDR3 nucleotides are TGTGCCAGCACGGGCTCGGGACAGGGCTCCTATGAGCAGTTCTTC. Its translation is CASTGSGQGSYEQFF.

This clonotype was seen just once. The chain links TRBV6-1 to TRBJ2-1; D could derive from TRBD1 or TRBD2 (5 bases each). Trimming stripped 6 bases from V and 5 bases from J, with 17 bases between. This CDR3 is 15 amino acids long. Germline-derived CDR1 and CDR2 are MNHNS and SASEGT. CDR3 protein: CASSLTGTNNNEQFF. The CDR3 coding sequence is TGTGCCAGCAGCCTAACCGGGACCAACAACAATGAGCAGTTCTTC.

This sequence joins TRBV7-9 and TRBJ2-6; a weak D match, TRBD1 (5 bases). V shed 4 bases and J shed 3 bases, with 10 bases lying between them. The CDR3 runs to 15 residues. Looked up from germline, CDR1 is SEHNR and CDR2 is FQNEAQ (reference sequence). The CDR3 sequence: CASSSRDHGANVLTF. The DNA of the CDR3 is TGTGCCAGCAGCTCCAGGGATCATGGGGCCAACGTCCTGACTTTC.

The chain couples TRBV6-4 to TRBJ1-1; D is perhaps TRBD1 (6 bases). Per germline, CDR1 MRHNA and CDR2 SNTAGT. The ends were cut back, 5 bases at V and 5 bases at J, with 15 bases in the middle. This CDR3 is built from 14 residues. The CDR3 reads CASSLGGPGTEAFF. CDR3 DNA: TGTGCCAGCAGTCTAGGGGGACCTGGAACTGAAGCTTTCTTT.

There are a few counts of this clonotype. The chain is built from TRBV30 and TRBJ2-7, with D possibly matching TRBD2 (6 bases). The CDR3 totals 14 residues. V lost 7 bases and J lost 6, with 22 bases in between. Germline CDR1 reads GTSNPN; CDR2 reads SVGIG (reference sequence). This CDR3 reads CALPGAGFLGEQYF. CDR3 DNA sequence: TGTGCCTTACCGGGAGCTGGGTTTTTAGGCGAGCAGTACTTC. Full variable domain (remainder filled in from reference TRBV30 and TRBJ2-7): SQTIHQWPATLVQPVGSPLSLECTVEGTSNPNLYWYRQAAGRGLQLLFYSVGIGQISSEVPQNLSASRPQDRQFILSSKKLLLSDSGFYLCALPGAGFLGEQYFGPGTRLTVT.

This chain joins TRBV19 and TRBJ1-1; D gene uncertain. The V and J ends lost 0 bases and 1 base respectively, with 9 bases between them. Germline assignment: CDR1 LNHDA and CDR2 SQIVND (reference sequence). The CDR3 is 15 amino acids. For the CDR3, the DNA is TGTGCCAGTAGTATAGAGGGCAGGAGGAACACTGAAGCTTTCTTT. The encoded protein is CASSIEGRRNTEAFF.

The rearrangement joins TRBV5-1 to TRBJ1-5, with a tentative D call TRBD1 (6 bases). This CDR3 is built from 14 residues. Germline V CDR1 and CDR2: SGHRS, YFSETQ. Trimming left V 4 bases short and J 8 bases short, with 16 bases between. The CDR3 DNA sequence: TGCGCCAGCAGCCCCGGACAGACCTTAGAGCCCCAGCATTTT. This sequence encodes CASSPGQTLEPQHF.

This clonotype appeared many times. This sequence joins TRBV7-9 and TRBJ2-7, with 7 bases aligning to TRBD1. J lost 0 bases, V lost 5 bases, and 4 bases had no gene match. This CDR3 is built from 14 residues. Per germline, CDR1 SEHNR and CDR2 FQNEAQ (reference sequence). The CDR3 bases are TGTGCCAGCAGCGGTCAGGGGGACTCCTACGAGCAGTACTTC. Translated, it gives CASSGQGDSYEQYF. Using reference TRBV7-9 and TRBJ2-7 for the parts outside the CDR3, the full variable domain is DTGVSQNPRHKITKRGQNVTFRCDPISEHNRLYWYRQTLGQGPEFLTYFQNEAQLEKSRLLSDRFSAERPKGSFSTLEIQRTEQGDSAMYLCASSGQGDSYEQYFGPGTRLTVT.

In this sample, this clonotype turned up many times. The chain links TRBV5-1 to TRBJ2-3; D is uncertain. Per the germline V gene, CDR1 is SGHRS and CDR2 is YFSETQ. Trimming removed 0 bases at V and 0 bases at J, with 8 bases between. There are 15 residues in the CDR3. The CDR3 reads CASSLAALSTDTQYF. The CDR3 DNA sequence: TGCGCCAGCAGCTTGGCGGCTCTTAGCACAGATACGCAGTATTTT.

This clonotype was seen ten or more times. The genes are TRBV7-2 and TRBJ2-3; D remains unclear. Germline loops: CDR1 SGHTA, CDR2 FQGNSA. Trimming left V 4 bases short and J 6 bases short, with 17 bases between. The CDR3 covers 15 residues. CDR3 in amino acids: CASSSPAGIGDTQYF. CDR3 DNA sequence: TGTGCCAGCAGCTCCCCAGCTGGGATAGGGGATACGCAGTATTTT.

This clonotype was counted many times. This chain joins TRBV2 and TRBJ2-3; TRBD2 matches 14 bases. Germline assignment: CDR1 SNHLY and CDR2 FYNNEI. The CDR3 contains 16 residues. J lost 3 bases, V lost 6 bases, and 5 bases had no gene match. CDR3 sequence: CASRKGLAGVTDTQYF. For the CDR3, the DNA is TGTGCCAGCAGGAAGGGACTAGCGGGAGTTACAGATACGCAGTATTTT.

This clonotype occurred many times. This chain links TRBV7-2 with TRBJ1-1; 7 nucleotides agree with TRBD1. The germline CDR1 and CDR2 sequences are SGHTA and FQGNSA. V shed 5 bases, J shed 4 bases, and the junction held 10 bases outside the gene matches. The CDR3 is 15 amino acids. CDR3 in DNA: TGTGCCAGCAGCCCGCCCGGGCAGGGGGGCACTGAAGCTTTCTTT. This translates into CASSPPGQGGTEAFF. Together with reference TRBV7-2 and TRBJ1-1, the CDR3 gives the full variable domain: GAGVSQSPSNKVTEKGKDVELRCDPISGHTALYWYRQSLGQGLEFLIYFQGNSAPDKSGLPSDRFSAERTGGSVSTLTIQRTQQEDSAVYLCASSPPGQGGTEAFFGQGTRLTVV.